Presented here are 29 T cell receptor beta chains from one specimen sequenced in a study of blood T cell repertoires in COVID-19. Some clones are missing from TCRdb's copy, which holds only in-frame ones; the method was immunoSEQ multiplex PCR. The data hold some 170,000 clones, with 80% to 85% observed a single time. Sequences were obtained from peripheral blood. The source of these receptors is a woman over 75 with active or convalescent COVID-19.

The chain joins TRBV18 to TRBJ2-5; possible D gene TRBD1, 6 bases. CDR1 and CDR2 from the germline V gene are KGHSH and LQKENI. The CDR3 length is 13 residues. V was cut by 6 bases and J by 0 bases, with 8 bases left in between. The chain's CDR3 is CASSQGYQETQYF. The CDR3 region has the DNA TGTGCCAGCTCGCAGGGGTACCAAGAGACCCAGTACTTC.

This chain joins TRBV7-9 and TRBJ1-6; 7 bases fit TRBD1. The V and J ends lost 5 bases and 6 bases, in that order; junction bases with no gene match: 4. Per germline, CDR1 SEHNR and CDR2 FQNEAQ (reference sequence). CDR3 length equals 14 residues. This CDR3 is CASSRQGFNSPLHF. The CDR3 DNA reads as TGTGCCAGCAGCCGACAGGGTTTTAATTCACCCCTCCACTTT.

The V and J genes are TRBV5-1 and TRBJ2-5; a possible D gene is TRBD1 (5 bases). The CDR3 contains 16 residues. With 0 bases removed from V and 4 bases from J, the gap between germline ends came to 16 bases. The germline CDR1 and CDR2 sequences are SGHRS and YFSETQ. CDR3 DNA: TGCGCCAGCAGCTTGGCCCCCGGGCAGGGCGGAGAGACCCAGTACTTC. Translation: CASSLAPGQGGETQYF.

This clone has just one count. The chain carries TRBV27 and TRBJ1-6; D unclear. CDR3 size: 12 residues. V was cut by 6 bases and J by 11 bases, with 11 bases left in between. Germline V gene lookup returns CDR1 MNHEY and CDR2 SMNVEV (reference sequence). The CDR3 loop reads CASSLRGPPLHF. In DNA, the CDR3 is TGTGCCAGCAGCCTCAGAGGGCCACCCCTCCACTTT.

The chain uses TRBV5-1 and TRBJ1-1, with a possible D match to TRBD1 (5 bases). Germline lookup yields CDR1 SGHRS and CDR2 YFSETQ. Trimming removed 1 base from V and 4 bases from J, with 26 bases in between. The CDR3 covers 19 residues. CDR3 residues: CASSLPAGFTGSFTTEAFF. The CDR3 nucleotides read TGCGCCAGCAGCTTGCCTGCAGGGTTTACTGGGTCCTTTACCACTGAAGCTTTCTTT. The full variable domain, rest sourced from reference TRBV5-1 and TRBJ1-1, is KAGVTQTPRYLIKTRGQQVTLSCSPISGHRSVSWYQQTPGQGLQFLFEYFSETQRNKGNFPGRFSGRQFSNSRSEMNVSTLELGDSALYLCASSLPAGFTGSFTTEAFFGQGTRLTVV.

The chain has TRBV7-2 and TRBJ2-1; D may be TRBD2 (6 bases). CDR3 length equals 15 residues. Germline values: CDR1 SGHTA, CDR2 FQGNSA. Trimming removed 8 bases from V and 3 bases from J, with 17 bases in between. The CDR3 sequence: CASGYGGALYNEQFF. The CDR3, as DNA: TGTGCCAGCGGCTACGGGGGTGCTCTCTACAATGAGCAGTTCTTC.

The chain couples TRBV4-3 to TRBJ2-7, with a weak D call TRBD2 (6 bases). Germline V lookup: CDR1 LGHNA, CDR2 YSLEER. The V gene lost 4 bases and the J gene lost 3 bases, with 10 bases spanning the gap. CDR3 length: 13 amino acids. The CDR3 sequence: CASSRAGYYEQYF. Here the CDR3 DNA reads TGCGCCAGCAGCCGAGCGGGTTACTACGAGCAGTACTTC.

The chain recombines TRBV7-2 with TRBJ1-3, with 8 bases matching TRBD1. Trimming took 1 base from V and 4 from J; bases not matched to a gene: 3. Germline loops: CDR1 SGHTA, CDR2 FQGNSA. The CDR3 contains 15 residues. The DNA of the CDR3 is TGTGCCAGCAGCTTAGTGACAGGGGTCGGAAACACCATATATTTT. It yields the protein CASSLVTGVGNTIYF.

The chain couples TRBV30 to TRBJ2-7; D possibly corresponds to TRBD1 (6 bases). Trimming removed 5 bases from V and 6 bases from J, with 14 bases in between. Germline V lookup: CDR1 GTSNPN, CDR2 SVGIG (reference sequence). This CDR3 region has 12 residues. CDR3: CAWGETGTEQYF. DNA for the CDR3: TGTGCCTGGGGAGAAACAGGGACCGAGCAGTACTTC.

The rearrangement joins TRBV7-2 to TRBJ1-4; possible D gene TRBD1, 5 bases. The V gene's germline CDR1 is SGHTA and CDR2 FQGNSA. Trimming left V 1 base short and J 8 bases short, with 8 bases between. The CDR3 totals 13 residues. This CDR3 is CASSLVQGEKLFF. In DNA form, the CDR3 reads TGTGCCAGCAGCTTAGTGCAGGGAGAAAAACTGTTTTTT.

The chain combines TRBV6-5 with TRBJ2-5; D remains unclear. This CDR3 has 14 residues. Trimming stripped 0 bases from V and 2 bases from J, with 7 bases between. CDR1 MNHEY and CDR2 SVGAGI come from the germline V gene. The CDR3 sequence is CASSYSAVQETQYF. CDR3 DNA: TGTGCCAGCAGTTACTCTGCGGTTCAAGAGACCCAGTACTTC.

This chain joins TRBV9 and TRBJ1-1; D gene ambiguous. The CDR3 consists of 14 residues. Germline assignment: CDR1 SGDLS and CDR2 YYNGEE. Trimming left V 4 bases short and J 1 base short, with 11 bases between. CDR3 sequence reads: CASSPPGTNTEAFF. The CDR3 DNA is TGTGCCAGCAGCCCCCCGGGAACGAACACTGAAGCTTTCTTT.

V and J are TRBV6-2 or TRBV6-3 and TRBJ2-7, with 9 bases fitting TRBD1. Trimming cost V 5 bases and J 1 base; bases outside gene matches: 6. The CDR3 length is 15 residues. Germline CDR1 is MNHEY and CDR2 is SVGEGT. CDR3 bases: TGTGCCAGCAGTACCGGACAGGGGCGTTCCTACGAGCAGTACTTC. Translation gives CASSTGQGRSYEQYF.

The chain combines TRBV6-2 or TRBV6-3 with TRBJ2-1, with TRBD1 as a possible D gene (6 bases). Germline lookup yields CDR1 MNHEY and CDR2 SVGEGT. The CDR3 loop spans 12 amino acids. The germline V and J ends were trimmed by 5 bases and 6 bases, with 8 bases remaining between them. CDR3: CASSGQTNEQFF. The CDR3 DNA reads as TGTGCCAGCAGTGGACAGACCAATGAGCAGTTCTTC.

This clone is a singleton in its sample. The chain uses TRBV10-3 and TRBJ2-1, with D possibly being TRBD1 (6 bases). This CDR3 region has 14 residues. Germline assignment: CDR1 ENHRY and CDR2 SYGVKD. V shed 9 bases and J shed 2 bases, with 14 bases lying between them. DNA for the CDR3: TGTGCCATTACTAGACAGGCGACCTACAATGAGCAGTTCTTC. It is translated as CAITRQATYNEQFF.

This sequence joins TRBV6-1 and TRBJ2-7, with TRBD1 matching over 7 bases. V shed 2 bases and J 2 bases; nucleotides not matched to a gene: 3. The CDR3 totals 14 residues. CDR1 and CDR2 (germline): MNHNS, SASEGT. CDR3 residues: CASSEMGQTYEQYF. The CDR3 region has the DNA TGTGCCAGCAGTGAAATGGGACAGACCTACGAGCAGTACTTC.

The rearrangement joins TRBV19 to TRBJ2-7; a weak D match, TRBD1 (5 bases). Per the germline V gene, CDR1 is LNHDA and CDR2 is SQIVND (reference sequence). The CDR3 extends over 15 amino acids. Trimming took off 3 bases at V and 6 bases at J, with 18 bases between the two ends. CDR3 sequence (DNA): TGTGCCAGTAGTATTTCTTCCGGCAGGGTCGGCGAGCAGTACTTC. The encoded protein is CASSISSGRVGEQYF.

The chain is built from TRBV19 and TRBJ1-5, with 10 nucleotides matching TRBD1. CDR3 length: 18 amino acids. Looked up from germline, CDR1 is LNHDA and CDR2 is SQIVND (reference sequence). V shed 4 bases, J shed 3 bases, and the junction held 12 bases outside the gene matches. CDR3 sequence (DNA): TGTGCCAGTAGTACCTCGACAGGGGGCTTATTAGTCAATCAGCCCCAGCATTTT. This encodes CASSTSTGGLLVNQPQHF. Complete variable domain (other parts from reference TRBV19 and TRBJ1-5): DGGITQSPKYLFRKEGQNVTLSCEQNLNHDAMYWYRQDPGQGLRLIYYSQIVNDFQKGDIAEGYSVSREKKESFPLTVTSAQKNPTAFYLCASSTSTGGLLVNQPQHFGDGTRLSIL.

The J gene is TRBJ1-5, the V gene TRBV4-3, with D unclear. V shed 0 bases and J shed 4 bases, with 4 bases lying between them. In germline, CDR1 is LGHNA, CDR2 YSLEER. CDR3 size: 13 residues. CDR3 sequence (DNA): TGCGCCAGCAGCCAAGACCAAAATCAGCCCCAGCATTTT. Its protein product is CASSQDQNQPQHF.

The genes are TRBV19 and TRBJ1-5, with 12 bases identical to TRBD1. Germline CDR1 reads LNHDA; CDR2 reads SQIVND (reference sequence). The CDR3 sequence is 20 residues long. V shed 1 base and J 0 bases; nucleotides not matched to a gene: 10. CDR3 in amino acids: CASSIGKGQGAPYSNQPQHF. The CDR3 nucleotides are TGTGCCAGTAGTATAGGAAAGGGACAGGGGGCGCCGTATAGCAATCAGCCCCAGCATTTT.

This clone has only one observation. This sequence joins TRBV4-3 and TRBJ1-2; TRBD1 agrees at 8 bases. The CDR3 consists of 16 residues. CDR1 is LGHNA and CDR2 is YSLEER in the germline V gene. V shed 2 bases, J shed 8 bases, and the junction held 13 bases outside the gene matches. CDR3 protein: CASSQSGDDRGRGYTF. In DNA, the CDR3 is TGCGCCAGCAGCCAAAGTGGGGATGACAGGGGAAGAGGCTACACCTTC.

The J gene is TRBJ1-1, the V gene TRBV13; D uncertain. Germline V lookup: CDR1 PRHDT, CDR2 FYEKMQ (reference sequence). V was cut by 2 bases and J by 0 bases, with 16 bases left in between. The CDR3 is 17 amino acids. CDR3 nucleotide sequence: TGTGCCAGCAGCTTAAGAGGCGACTATTACATGAACACTGAAGCTTTCTTT. Translating it yields CASSLRGDYYMNTEAFF.

This clone was seen once. This sequence joins TRBV5-1 and TRBJ1-2, with 7 positions matching TRBD1. The CDR3 extends over 15 amino acids. The trim removed 3 bases at V and 8 bases at J, leaving 13 bases unmatched. Per germline, CDR1 SGHRS and CDR2 YFSETQ. The DNA for the CDR3 is TGCGCCAGCAGCTCCTGGACAGGCCTCATGGGAGGCTACACCTTC. It encodes CASSSWTGLMGGYTF. Based on the CDR3 plus reference TRBV5-1 and TRBJ1-2, the full variable domain is KAGVTQTPRYLIKTRGQQVTLSCSPISGHRSVSWYQQTPGQGLQFLFEYFSETQRNKGNFPGRFSGRQFSNSRSEMNVSTLELGDSALYLCASSSWTGLMGGYTFGSGTRLTVV.

In regard to this clone: Other DNA sequences in this specimen translate into the identical CDR3. The genes are TRBV18 and TRBJ2-3; 11 positions agree with TRBD2. Trimming at V came to 3 bases and at J to 3 bases, leaving 2 bases not matched to a gene. Per germline, CDR1 KGHSH and CDR2 LQKENI. This CDR3 has 15 amino acids. This CDR3 is CASSPLAGGTDTQYF. In DNA form, the CDR3 reads TGTGCCAGCTCACCCCTAGCGGGGGGAACAGATACGCAGTATTTT.

The V call is TRBV6-5, the J call TRBJ2-3, with D unclear. CDR1 and CDR2 (germline): MNHEY, SVGAGI. Between the trimmed V and J ends, which lost 0 bases and 8 bases, there was a span of 15 bases. The CDR3 has 15 amino acids. The CDR3 protein is CASSYSMLDLGTQYF. Here the CDR3 DNA reads TGTGCCAGCAGTTACTCGATGCTCGACTTGGGTACGCAGTATTTT.

The genes are TRBV7-2 and TRBJ1-5; TRBD1 aligns across 9 bases. The CDR3 is 15 residues long. The V gene's germline CDR1 is SGHTA and CDR2 FQGNSA. After removal of 6 bases from V and 7 bases from J, the junction contained 10 bases not matched to a gene. The CDR3 DNA is TGTGCCAGCAGTCGATACAGGGGGCGGGAGCAGCCCCAGCATTTT. Translated, it gives CASSRYRGREQPQHF.

The gene calls are TRBV18 and TRBJ2-2, with unresolved D. CDR1 is KGHSH, CDR2 LQKENI, per germline. V shed 1 base and J shed 1 base, with 7 bases lying between them. The length of the CDR3 is 15 residues. The CDR3 loop reads CASSPRRQNTGELFF. The CDR3 bases are TGTGCCAGCTCACCACGCAGACAGAACACCGGGGAGCTGTTTTTT.

This clone has only one observation. The V and J genes are TRBV19 and TRBJ1-5; TRBD1 agrees at 9 bases. Germline CDR1 is LNHDA and CDR2 is SQIVND (reference sequence). The CDR3 loop spans 15 amino acids. V shed 6 bases, J shed 2 bases, and the junction held 5 bases outside the gene matches. In DNA form, the CDR3 reads TGTGCCAGTAGCCCGAGGACAGGGGGCAATCAGCCCCAGCATTTT. Translated, it gives CASSPRTGGNQPQHF.

The chain carries TRBV9 and TRBJ1-5, with D uncertain. The CDR3 is made up of 13 amino acids. The V gene's germline CDR1 is SGDLS and CDR2 YYNGEE. Between the trimmed V and J ends, which lost 4 bases and 0 bases, there was a span of 5 bases. As DNA, the CDR3 is TGTGCCAGCAGCTTAAATAGCAATCAGCCCCAGCATTTT. It yields the protein CASSLNSNQPQHF. Full variable domain (rest looked up from reference TRBV9 and TRBJ1-5): DSGVTQTPKHLITATGQRVTLRCSPRSGDLSVYWYQQSLDQGLQFLIQYYNGEERAKGNILERFSAQQFPDLHSELNLSSLELGDSALYFCASSLNSNQPQHFGDGTRLSIL.